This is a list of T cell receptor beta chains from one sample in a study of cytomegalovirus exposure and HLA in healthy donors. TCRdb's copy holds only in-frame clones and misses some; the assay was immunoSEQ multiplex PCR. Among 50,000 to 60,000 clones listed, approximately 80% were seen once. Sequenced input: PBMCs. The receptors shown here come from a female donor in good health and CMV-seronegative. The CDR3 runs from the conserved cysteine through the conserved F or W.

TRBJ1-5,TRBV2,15,CASSELGLYVQPQHF
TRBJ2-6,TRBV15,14,CATSGHSGANVLTF
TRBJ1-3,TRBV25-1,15,CASSWSPGTGEVIYF
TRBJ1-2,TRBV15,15,CATSNTEGGFFGYTF
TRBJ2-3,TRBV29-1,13,CSVAGGPEVKQYF
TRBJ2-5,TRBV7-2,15,CASSLGTVYQETQYF
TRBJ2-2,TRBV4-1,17,CASSQGKRGGSTGELFF
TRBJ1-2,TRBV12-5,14,CASGSREQGVNYTF
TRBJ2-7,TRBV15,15,CATSREGTRSYEQYF
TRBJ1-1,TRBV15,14,CATSGDRENTEAFF
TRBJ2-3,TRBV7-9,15,CASSILAGSTDTQYF
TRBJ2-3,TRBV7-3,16,CASSSGLAGGTDTQYF
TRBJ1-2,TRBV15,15,CATSSLGQDLYGYTF
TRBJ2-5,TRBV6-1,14,CATGTSGGAETQYF
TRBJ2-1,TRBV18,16,CASSPQIGGVHNEQFF
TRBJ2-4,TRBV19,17,CASSIDLAGGPKNIQYF
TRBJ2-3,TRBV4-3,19,CASSQEGGGQGFSTDTQYF
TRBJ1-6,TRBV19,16,CASSKDGGQGWSPLHF
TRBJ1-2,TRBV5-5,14,CASSGQGLLSGYTF
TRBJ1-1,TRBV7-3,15,CASSPGGGQNTEAFF
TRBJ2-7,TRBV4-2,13,CASSQDSGNEQYF
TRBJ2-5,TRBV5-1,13,CASSFERPETQYF
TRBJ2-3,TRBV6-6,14,CATSSGGVADTQYF
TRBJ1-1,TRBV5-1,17,CASSADGKGGRYTEAFF
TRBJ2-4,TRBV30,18,CAWSSRTGQPFTLNIQYF
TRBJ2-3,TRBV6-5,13,CASSSARGDTQYF
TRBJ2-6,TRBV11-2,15,CASSLFGSGANVLTF
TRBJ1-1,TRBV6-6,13,CASSWAQNTEAFF
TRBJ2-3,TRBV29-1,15,CSVAWGGMSTDTQYF
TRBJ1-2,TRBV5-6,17,CASSYPPGTGGIYGYTF
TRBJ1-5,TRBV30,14,CAWSRDSVNQPQHF
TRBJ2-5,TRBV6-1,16,CASSGGLAGGQETQYF
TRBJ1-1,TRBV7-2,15,CASSRYRDLNTEAFF
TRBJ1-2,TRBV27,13,CASSSRTGNGYTF
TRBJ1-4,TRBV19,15,CASTLKGTVNEKLFF
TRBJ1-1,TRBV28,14,CASSPPRGNTEAFF
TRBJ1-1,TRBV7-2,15,CASSDRQRPSIEAFF
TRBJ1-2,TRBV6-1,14,CASRRDGIYNGYTF
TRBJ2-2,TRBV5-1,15,CASSVVAGGPGELFF
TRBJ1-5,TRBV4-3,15,CASSQDSGGNQPQHF
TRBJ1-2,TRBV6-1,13,CASEEVSRWGYTF
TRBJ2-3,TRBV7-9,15,CASFPDRGRRDTQYF
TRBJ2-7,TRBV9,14,CASSVETSGGEQYF
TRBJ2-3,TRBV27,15,CASSLSGQFTDTQYF
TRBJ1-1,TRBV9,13,CASSSSGQSEAFF
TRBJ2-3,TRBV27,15,CASSFSAGVTDTQYF
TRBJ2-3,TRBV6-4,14,CASSSGGATDMQYF
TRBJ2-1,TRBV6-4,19,CASTWLAGARLSSYNEQFF
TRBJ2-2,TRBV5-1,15,CASSLETGSTGELFF
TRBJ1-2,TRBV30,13,CATSLGAGDGYTF
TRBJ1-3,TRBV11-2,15,CASSYYSGDGNTIYF